A single sample is the source of the 5 T cell receptor beta chains below, sequenced in a study of T-cell reconstitution after alpha-beta-depleted transplantation in children. A library of TCRbeta sequences, prepared with unique molecular identifiers, was generated. TCRdb reprocessed the PCR reads with MiXCR, giving one entry per CDR3 protein. The data contain 300,000 or so distinct CDR3 sequences, approximately 23% of them singletons. The sample was PBMCs, mostly from graft donor cells, taken 180 days after TCRalphabeta/CD19-depleted stem cell transplant. The receptors stem from a male patient younger than 18 who had a stem cell transplant for acute lymphoblastic leukemia, so the T cells may come from the graft donor.

This clonotype has just a few counts. The rearrangement uses TRBV18 and TRBJ2-5; D remains unclear. The CDR3 consists of 14 residues. V was trimmed by 6 bases and J by 0 bases, leaving 11 bases between them. CDR1 KGHSH and CDR2 LQKENI come from the germline V gene. CDR3 nucleotides: TGTGCCAGCTCTCTTGTTCCTAACCAAGAGACCCAGTACTTC. Protein product: CASSLVPNQETQYF.

This clonotype was observed a handful of times. This chain uses TRBV5-1 with TRBJ2-3; TRBD2 matches at 9 bases. The CDR3 has 16 residues. V lost 1 base to trimming and J lost 2 bases; unmatched junction nucleotides: 5. CDR1 is SGHRS, CDR2 YFSETQ, per germline. CDR3 DNA: TGCGCCAGCAGCTTGACTAGCGGGCCTGCCACAGATACGCAGTATTTT. Its protein product is CASSLTSGPATDTQYF.

This clonotype was found a few times. The chain employs TRBV5-1 and TRBJ2-7; D gene ambiguous. Germline assignment: CDR1 SGHRS and CDR2 YFSETQ. The V and J ends lost 6 bases and 4 bases respectively, with 20 bases between them. This CDR3 has 15 amino acids. CDR3 in amino acids: CASTYSRPGPYEQYF. Here the CDR3 DNA reads TGCGCCAGCACCTACTCAAGACCAGGCCCGTACGAGCAGTACTTC.

This clonotype was found a few times. The V and J genes are TRBV15 and TRBJ2-1, with 7 bases that match TRBD2. CDR3 length equals 16 residues. Trimming removed 5 bases from V and 6 bases from J; junction bases left unmatched: 13. Germline loops: CDR1 LNHNV, CDR2 YYDKDF (reference sequence). Written as DNA, the CDR3 is TGTGCCACCAGCCTCCGTCCCGGGAGGAGAACCAATGAGCAGTTCTTC. Protein product: CATSLRPGRRTNEQFF.

The rearrangement links TRBV7-3 to TRBJ2-3; 10 bases agree with TRBD1. Germline CDR1 SGHTA, CDR2 FQGTGA. V shed 2 bases, J shed 5 bases, and the junction held 4 bases outside the gene matches. This CDR3 comprises 15 residues. CDR3 protein: CASSLLTGGIDTQYF. The CDR3 region has the DNA TGTGCCAGCAGCTTACTGACAGGGGGCATAGATACGCAGTATTTT. Based on the CDR3 plus reference TRBV7-3 and TRBJ2-3, the full variable domain is GAGVSQTPSNKVTEKGKYVELRCDPISGHTALYWYRQSLGQGPEFLIYFQGTGAADDSGLPNDRFFAVRPEGSVSTLKIQRTERGDSAVYLCASSLLTGGIDTQYFGPGTRLTVL.